The clone carrying this T cell receptor (beta chain) was recorded only once. CD8+ and CD4+ T cells from blood underwent TCR beta sequencing. The multiple sclerosis control group comprised treatment-naive patients with stable or active relapsing-remitting disease. Negative isolation was applied to CD8+ and CD4+ T cells, and FACS enrichment was applied to TEMRA cells. The sample originates from a study of CD8 T cells in Susac syndrome. Random hexamers were used to reverse transcribe an amount of roughly 0.45 to 1 ug RNA. The authors amplified TCR beta CDR3 across 54 Vbeta and 13 Jbeta using immunoSEQ multiplex PCR. MiXCR was run by TCRdb on the immunoSEQ multiplex PCR reads, yielding one entry per CDR3 protein. This sample has hundreds of thousands of distinct CDR3 sequences, with 70% to 90% found just once. Trimming shortened V by 0 bases and J by 0 bases, and 7 bases separated the two germline ends. CDR1 is SGHRS and CDR2 is YFSETQ in the germline V gene. The CDR3 consists of 15 residues.

The rearrangement joins TRBV5-1 to TRBJ1-5; D gene uncertain. The TCR comes from a human donor with multiple sclerosis. The sample taken for sequencing was CD8+ T cells from PBMCs. The CDR3 DNA reads as TGCGCCAGCAGCTTGGGGCACAGTAGCAATCAGCCCCAGCATTTT. This encodes CASSLGHSSNQPQHF.